This T cell receptor beta chain is from a study of T cells in Graves' hyperthyroidism and ophthalmopathy. Amplified TCR beta CDR3 regions derived from RNA transcripts. HTBI primers were used for first-round RT-PCR of the TCR CDR3. TCRdb re-derived calls from the multiplex PCR reads in MiXCR, one entry per CDR3 protein. Of under 350,000 distinct CDR3 sequences in the sample, roughly an eighth were seen once. This clonotype was seen ten or more times. Germline V gives CDR1 MNHEY, CDR2 SMNVEV (reference sequence). V was pared by 6 bases and J by 0 bases, with 15 bases between. This CDR3 is 16 amino acids long.

The chain links TRBV27 to TRBJ2-1, with D tentatively TRBD2 (6 bases). Material: blood. This TCR was recovered from a woman aged 40 to 49 with Graves' hyperthyroidism. CDR3 sequence (DNA): TGTGCCAGCAGAACCCCTGGGAGGAGCTCCTACAATGAGCAGTTCTTC. It codes for CASRTPGRSSYNEQFF.